This T cell receptor (beta chain) was captured in a study of CD8 T cells in Susac syndrome. RNA totalling roughly 0.5 to 1 ug underwent reverse transcription with random hexamers. Amplification of TCR beta CDR3 spanned 54 Vbeta and 13 Jbeta via immunoSEQ multiplex PCR. TCRdb used MiXCR to reprocess the immunoSEQ multiplex PCR reads, holding one entry per CDR3 protein. Of about 190,000 distinct CDR3 sequences listed, 85% to 95% are singletons. CDR1 is DFQATT, CDR2 SNEGSKA, per germline (reference sequence). CDR3 length equals 15 residues. Trimming cost V 4 bases and J 1 base; bases outside gene matches: 6. In blood CD8+ and CD4+ T cells, TCR beta underwent sequencing. Negative isolation was applied to CD8+ and CD4+ T cells, and FACS enrichment was applied to TEMRA cells.

This sequence was found in a human donor in good health. The V call is TRBV20-1, the J call TRBJ2-5; 10 bases match TRBD1. The sequencing input was CD4+ T cells from PBMCs. The CDR3 sequence: CSAMTDRGTQETQYF. CDR3 DNA: TGCAGTGCTATGACGGACAGGGGGACCCAAGAGACCCAGTACTTC.